The T cell receptor (beta chain) under discussion was sequenced for a study of blood T cell repertoires in COVID-19. Study processing details: It was from reference gene primer amplification that nucleated cell counts were estimated. Here immunoSEQ multiplex PCR was the method, and the copy in TCRdb shows in-frame clones only, minus some. The V and J calls and the clone size are those of that table, but D and trimming were determined from the DNA. The sample comprises approximately 110,000 clones, roughly 85% of which are singletons, and less than 15% rests with the top ten. As to this clone: The same CDR3 can be traced to other DNA sequences in this sample.

V lost 0 bases and J 2 bases, leaving 14 bases between the germline ends. This CDR3 is built from 17 residues. Germline V gene sequence: CDR1 SGHTA, CDR2 FQGNSA. The rearrangement joins TRBV7-2 to TRBJ1-5; possible D gene TRBD1, 6 bases. The TCR was taken from a human donor in a cohort sampled during active COVID-19. The sequencing sample was made of peripheral blood. The CDR3 loop reads CASSLALGGAGNQPQHF. The CDR3 DNA is TGTGCCAGCAGCTTAGCGCTGGGGGGGGCTGGCAATCAGCCCCAGCATTTT.